This entry describes one T cell receptor (beta chain). Germline lookup yields CDR1 SGHTA and CDR2 FQGNSA. CDR3 length: 15 residues. Unmatched junction bases numbered 10, after V lost 8 bases and J lost 9 bases. Through a sample-barcoded 5' primer and a J-beta primer mix, a second PCR was run for about 6 to 11 cycles. TCRdb processed the 5' RACE reads anew with MiXCR; each CDR3 protein has one entry. Among fewer than 700,000 distinct CDR3 sequences listed, roughly 41% were seen once. This sample was included in a study of blood T cells in healthy people across ages. The sample taken for sequencing was blood. J is TRBJ2-1 and V is TRBV7-2; 13 nucleotides agree with TRBD2. The receptor's source is an elderly man in good health. The CDR3 coding sequence is TGTGCCAGCGGCCGTACTAGCGGGAGGGCCTTTGAGCAGTTCTTC. Protein: CASGRTSGRAFEQFF.